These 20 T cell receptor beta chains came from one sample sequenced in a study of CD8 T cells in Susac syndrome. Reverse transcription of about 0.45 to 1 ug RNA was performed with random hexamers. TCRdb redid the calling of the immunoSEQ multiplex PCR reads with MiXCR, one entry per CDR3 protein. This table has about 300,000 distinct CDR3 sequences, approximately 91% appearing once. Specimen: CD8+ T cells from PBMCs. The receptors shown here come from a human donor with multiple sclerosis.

In nucleotides, the CDR3 is TGTGCCAGCAATGGACAGGGGTGGAACTATGGCTACACCTTC. Translation gives CASNGQGWNYGYTF. V is TRBV6-5 and J is TRBJ1-2; 9 nucleotides line up with TRBD1. V shed 7 bases, J shed 2 bases, and the junction held 5 bases outside the gene matches. This CDR3 is built from 14 residues. Germline V lookup: CDR1 MNHEY, CDR2 SVGAGI.

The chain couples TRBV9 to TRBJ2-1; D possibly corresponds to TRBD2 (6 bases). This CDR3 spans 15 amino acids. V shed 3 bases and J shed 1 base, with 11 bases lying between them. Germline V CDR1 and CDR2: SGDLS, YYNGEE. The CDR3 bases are TGTGCCAGCAGCGGGAGGGCAGAGTCCTACAATGAGCAGTTCTTC. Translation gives CASSGRAESYNEQFF.

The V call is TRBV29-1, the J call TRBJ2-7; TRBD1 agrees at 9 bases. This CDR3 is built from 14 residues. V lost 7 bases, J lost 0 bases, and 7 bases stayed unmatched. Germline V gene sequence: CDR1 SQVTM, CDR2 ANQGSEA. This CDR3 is CSALGGQGSYEQYF. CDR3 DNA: TGCAGCGCCCTTGGGGGACAGGGCTCCTACGAGCAGTACTTC.

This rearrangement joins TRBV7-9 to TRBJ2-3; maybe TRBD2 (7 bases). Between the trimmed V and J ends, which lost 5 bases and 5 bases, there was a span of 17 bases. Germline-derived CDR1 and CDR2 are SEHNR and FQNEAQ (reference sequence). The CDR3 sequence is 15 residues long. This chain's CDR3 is CASSPPVGGQDTQYF. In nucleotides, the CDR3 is TGTGCCAGCAGCCCCCCGGTGGGGGGGCAAGATACGCAGTATTTT. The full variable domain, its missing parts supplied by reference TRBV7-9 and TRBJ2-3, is DTGVSQNPRHKITKRGQNVTFRCDPISEHNRLYWYRQTLGQGPEFLTYFQNEAQLEKSRLLSDRFSAERPKGSFSTLEIQRTEQGDSAMYLCASSPPVGGQDTQYFGPGTRLTVL.

The CDR3 is CAWSVHSQETQYF. The DNA of the CDR3 is TGTGCCTGGAGTGTACACTCACAAGAGACCCAGTACTTC. The V gene is TRBV30, the J gene TRBJ2-5; D is undetermined. The germline CDR1 and CDR2 sequences are GTSNPN and SVGIG (reference sequence). V was trimmed by 0 bases and J by 2 bases, leaving 7 bases between them. The CDR3 sequence is 13 residues long.

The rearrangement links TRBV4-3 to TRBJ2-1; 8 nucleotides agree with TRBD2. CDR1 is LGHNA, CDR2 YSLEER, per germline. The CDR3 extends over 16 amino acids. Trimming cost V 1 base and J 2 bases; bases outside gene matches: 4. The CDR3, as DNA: TGCGCCAGCAGCCAAGTTAGCGGGGTCCCCTACAATGAGCAGTTCTTC. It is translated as CASSQVSGVPYNEQFF.

Here the CDR3 DNA reads TGTGCCAGCAGCTTAGAGAGGGGGGGAGGCAGCTACGAGCAGTACTTC. Residues: CASSLERGGGSYEQYF. This chain connects TRBV7-6 to TRBJ2-7; perhaps TRBD2 as D (7 bases). Germline loops: CDR1 SGHVS, CDR2 FNYEAQ. The CDR3 length is 16 residues. V was trimmed by 1 base and J by 3 bases, leaving 16 bases between them.

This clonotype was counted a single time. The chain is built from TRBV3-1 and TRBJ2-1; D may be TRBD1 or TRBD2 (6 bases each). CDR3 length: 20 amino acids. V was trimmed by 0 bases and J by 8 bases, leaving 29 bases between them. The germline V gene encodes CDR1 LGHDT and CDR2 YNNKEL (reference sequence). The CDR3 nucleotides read TGTGCCAGCAGCCAAGATTTCATGGGGGGCAGAATCATTTGGGGTGATGAGCAGTTCTTC. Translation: CASSQDFMGGRIIWGDEQFF.

The CDR3 reads CSAFPGSLFSEQYF. For the CDR3, the DNA is TGCAGTGCATTTCCGGGATCCCTTTTTTCGGAGCAGTACTTC. This chain uses TRBV20-1 with TRBJ2-7, with TRBD2 as a possible D gene (5 bases). Deletions cut 6 bases from V and 7 bases from J, with 22 bases between. Germline V CDR1 and CDR2: DFQATT, SNEGSKA (reference sequence). The CDR3 runs to 14 residues.

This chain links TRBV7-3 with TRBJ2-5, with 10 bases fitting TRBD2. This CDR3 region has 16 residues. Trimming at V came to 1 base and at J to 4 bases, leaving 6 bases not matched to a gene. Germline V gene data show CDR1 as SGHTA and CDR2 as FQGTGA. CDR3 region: CASSLRGSSGGETQYF. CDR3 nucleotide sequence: TGTGCCAGCAGCTTAAGGGGCTCTAGCGGGGGAGAGACCCAGTACTTC.

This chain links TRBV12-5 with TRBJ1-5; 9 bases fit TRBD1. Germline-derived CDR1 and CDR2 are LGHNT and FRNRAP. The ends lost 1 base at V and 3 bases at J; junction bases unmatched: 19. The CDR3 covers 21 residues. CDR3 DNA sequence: TGTGCTAGTGGTTTGGATACCCCCGGGACAGGGAAGATTGGAGACAATCAGCCCCAGCATTTT. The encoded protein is CASGLDTPGTGKIGDNQPQHF.

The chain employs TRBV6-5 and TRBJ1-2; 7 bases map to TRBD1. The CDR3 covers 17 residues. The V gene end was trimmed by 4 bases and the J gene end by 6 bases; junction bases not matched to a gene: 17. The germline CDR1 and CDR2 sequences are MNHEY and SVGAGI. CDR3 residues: CASSLNRGPASTHGYTF. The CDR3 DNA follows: TGTGCCAGCAGTTTAAACAGGGGTCCAGCTAGCACCCATGGCTACACCTTC.

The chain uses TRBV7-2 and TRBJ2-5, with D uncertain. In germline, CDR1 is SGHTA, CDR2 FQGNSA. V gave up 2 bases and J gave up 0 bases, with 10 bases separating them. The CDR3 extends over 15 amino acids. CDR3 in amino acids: CASSLSRSYQETQYF. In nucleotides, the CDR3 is TGTGCCAGCAGCTTATCGCGGTCCTACCAAGAGACCCAGTACTTC.

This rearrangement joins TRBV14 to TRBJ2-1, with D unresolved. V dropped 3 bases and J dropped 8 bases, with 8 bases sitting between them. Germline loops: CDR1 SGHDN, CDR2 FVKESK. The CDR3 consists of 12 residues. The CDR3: CASSHNIYEQFF. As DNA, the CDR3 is TGTGCCAGCAGCCATAATATCTATGAGCAGTTCTTC.

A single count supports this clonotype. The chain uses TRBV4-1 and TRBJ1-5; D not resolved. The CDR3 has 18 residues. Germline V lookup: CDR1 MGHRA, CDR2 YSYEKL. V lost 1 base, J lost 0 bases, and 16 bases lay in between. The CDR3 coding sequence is TGCGCCAGCAGCCAAGTATTTGCGGAAGGGTATAGCAATCAGCCCCAGCATTTT. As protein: CASSQVFAEGYSNQPQHF.

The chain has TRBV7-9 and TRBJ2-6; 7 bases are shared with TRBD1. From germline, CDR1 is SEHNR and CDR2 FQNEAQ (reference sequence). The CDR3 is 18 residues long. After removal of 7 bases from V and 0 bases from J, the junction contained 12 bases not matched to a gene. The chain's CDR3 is CASNDRVGTDSGANVLTF. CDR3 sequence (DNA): TGTGCCAGCAACGACAGGGTGGGGACAGACTCTGGGGCCAACGTCCTGACTTTC.

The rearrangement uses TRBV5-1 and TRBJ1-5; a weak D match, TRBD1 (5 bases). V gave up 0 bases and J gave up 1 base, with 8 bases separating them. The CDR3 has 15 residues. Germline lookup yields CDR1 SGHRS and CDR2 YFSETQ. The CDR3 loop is CASSLDGASNQPQHF. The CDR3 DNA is TGCGCCAGCAGCTTGGACGGGGCGAGCAATCAGCCCCAGCATTTT.

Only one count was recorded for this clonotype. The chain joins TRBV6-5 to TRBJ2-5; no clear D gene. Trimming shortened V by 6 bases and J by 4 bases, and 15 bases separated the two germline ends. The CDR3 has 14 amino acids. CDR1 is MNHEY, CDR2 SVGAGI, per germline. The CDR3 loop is CASRSIWSGETQYF. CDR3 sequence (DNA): TGTGCCAGCAGGAGTATATGGTCCGGAGAGACCCAGTACTTC.

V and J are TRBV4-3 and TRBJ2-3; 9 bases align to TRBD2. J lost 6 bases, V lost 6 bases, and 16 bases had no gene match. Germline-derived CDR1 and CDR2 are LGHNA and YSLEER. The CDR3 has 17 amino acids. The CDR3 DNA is TGCGCCAGCAGGCAAAGGATGGCTGCGGGAGGGTCCGATACGCAGTATTTT. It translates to CASRQRMAAGGSDTQYF.

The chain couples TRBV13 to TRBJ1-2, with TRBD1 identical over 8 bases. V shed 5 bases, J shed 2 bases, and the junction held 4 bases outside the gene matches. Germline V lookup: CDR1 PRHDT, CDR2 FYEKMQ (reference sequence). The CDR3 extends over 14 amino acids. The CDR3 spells CASSTRTGNYGYTF. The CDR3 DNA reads TGTGCCAGCAGCACAAGGACAGGGAACTATGGCTACACCTTC. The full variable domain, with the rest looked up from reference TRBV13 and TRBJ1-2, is AAGVIQSPRHLIKEKRETATLKCYPIPRHDTVYWYQQGPGQDPQFLISFYEKMQSDKGSIPDRFSAQQFSDYHSELNMSSLELGDSALYFCASSTRTGNYGYTFGSGTRLTVV.